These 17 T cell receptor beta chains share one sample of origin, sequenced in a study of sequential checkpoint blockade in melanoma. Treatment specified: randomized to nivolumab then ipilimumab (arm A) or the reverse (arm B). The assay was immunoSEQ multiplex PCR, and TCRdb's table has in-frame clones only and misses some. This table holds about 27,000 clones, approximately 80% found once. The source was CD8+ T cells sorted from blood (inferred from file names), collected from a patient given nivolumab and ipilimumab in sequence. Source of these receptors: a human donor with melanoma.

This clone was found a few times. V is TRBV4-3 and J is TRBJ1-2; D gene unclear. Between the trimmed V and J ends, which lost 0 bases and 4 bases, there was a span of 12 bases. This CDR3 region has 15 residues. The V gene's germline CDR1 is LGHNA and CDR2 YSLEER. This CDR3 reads CASSQDSSTGYGYTF. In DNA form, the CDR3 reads TGCGCCAGCAGCCAAGATTCGAGCACGGGCTATGGCTACACCTTC.

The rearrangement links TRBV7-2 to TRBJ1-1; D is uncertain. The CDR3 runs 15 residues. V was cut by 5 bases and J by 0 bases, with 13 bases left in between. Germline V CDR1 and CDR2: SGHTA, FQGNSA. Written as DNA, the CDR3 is TGTGCCAGCAGCCCCCCGGGAGTTCTGAACACTGAAGCTTTCTTT. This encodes CASSPPGVLNTEAFF.

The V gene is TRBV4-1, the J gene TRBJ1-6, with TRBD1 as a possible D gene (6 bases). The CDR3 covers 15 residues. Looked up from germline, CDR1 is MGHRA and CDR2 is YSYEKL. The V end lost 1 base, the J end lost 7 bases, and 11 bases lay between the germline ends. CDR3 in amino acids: CASSQVAGDNSPLHF. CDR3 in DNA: TGCGCCAGCAGCCAAGTGGCAGGGGACAATTCACCCCTCCACTTT.

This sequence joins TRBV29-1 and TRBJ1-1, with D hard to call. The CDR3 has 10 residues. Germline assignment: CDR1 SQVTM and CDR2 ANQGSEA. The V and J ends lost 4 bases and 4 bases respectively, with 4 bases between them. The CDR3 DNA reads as TGCAGCGTTGCGGGCACTGAAGCTTTCTTT. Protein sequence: CSVAGTEAFF.

The CDR3 nucleotides read TGTGCCAGCAGCGTAGGAGGGGGCGCTAACACTGAAGCTTTCTTT. This translates into CASSVGGGANTEAFF. The chain uses TRBV9 and TRBJ1-1; 7 bases align to TRBD1. V gave up 0 bases and J gave up 2 bases; unmatched junction bases: 4. Germline V gene sequence: CDR1 SGDLS, CDR2 YYNGEE. This CDR3 is 15 amino acids long. Drawing the rest from reference TRBV9 and TRBJ1-1, the complete variable domain is DSGVTQTPKHLITATGQRVTLRCSPRSGDLSVYWYQQSLDQGLQFLIQYYNGEERAKGNILERFSAQQFPDLHSELNLSSLELGDSALYFCASSVGGGANTEAFFGQGTRLTVV.

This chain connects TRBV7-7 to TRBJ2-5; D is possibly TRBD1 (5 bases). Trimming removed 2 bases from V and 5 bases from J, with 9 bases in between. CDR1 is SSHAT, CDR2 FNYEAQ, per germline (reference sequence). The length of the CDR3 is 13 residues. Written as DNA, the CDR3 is TGTGCCAGCAGCTTATCAGGGTATGAGACCCAGTACTTC. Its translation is CASSLSGYETQYF.

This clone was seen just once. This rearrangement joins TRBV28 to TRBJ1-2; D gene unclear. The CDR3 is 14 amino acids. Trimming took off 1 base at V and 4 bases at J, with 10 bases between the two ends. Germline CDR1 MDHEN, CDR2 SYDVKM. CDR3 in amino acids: CASSLLEQIYGYTF. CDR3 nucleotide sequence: TGTGCCAGCAGTTTATTGGAGCAGATCTATGGCTACACCTTC.

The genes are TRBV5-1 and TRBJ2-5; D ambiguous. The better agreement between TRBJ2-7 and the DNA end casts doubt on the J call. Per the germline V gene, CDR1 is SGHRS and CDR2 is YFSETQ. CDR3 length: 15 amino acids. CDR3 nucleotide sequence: TGCGCCAGCAGCTTGGCGCCAGGCGAGTCCTACGAGCAGTACTTC. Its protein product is CASSLAPGESYEQYF.

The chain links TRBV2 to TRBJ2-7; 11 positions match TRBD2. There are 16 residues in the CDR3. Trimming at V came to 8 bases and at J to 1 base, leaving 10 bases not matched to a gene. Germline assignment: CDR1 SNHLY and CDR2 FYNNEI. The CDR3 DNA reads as TGTGCCAGCTGGGGGGGCCTAGCGGGAGGATCCTACGAGCAGTACTTC. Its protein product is CASWGGLAGGSYEQYF.

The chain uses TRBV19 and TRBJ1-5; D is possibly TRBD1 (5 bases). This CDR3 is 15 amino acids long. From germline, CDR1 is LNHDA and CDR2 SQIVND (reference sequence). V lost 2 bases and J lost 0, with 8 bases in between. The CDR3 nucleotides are TGTGCCAGTAGTATACGACAGAATAGCAATCAGCCCCAGCATTTT. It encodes CASSIRQNSNQPQHF.

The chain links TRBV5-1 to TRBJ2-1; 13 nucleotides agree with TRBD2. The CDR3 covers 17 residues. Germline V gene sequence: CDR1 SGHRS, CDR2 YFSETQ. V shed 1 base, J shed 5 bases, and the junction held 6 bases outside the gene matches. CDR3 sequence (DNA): TGCGCCAGCAGCTTGACTAGCGGGGGGGCGGTAGACAATGAGCAGTTCTTC. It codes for CASSLTSGGAVDNEQFF. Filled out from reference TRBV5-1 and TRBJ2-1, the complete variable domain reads KAGVTQTPRYLIKTRGQQVTLSCSPISGHRSVSWYQQTPGQGLQFLFEYFSETQRNKGNFPGRFSGRQFSNSRSEMNVSTLELGDSALYLCASSLTSGGAVDNEQFFGPGTRLTVL.

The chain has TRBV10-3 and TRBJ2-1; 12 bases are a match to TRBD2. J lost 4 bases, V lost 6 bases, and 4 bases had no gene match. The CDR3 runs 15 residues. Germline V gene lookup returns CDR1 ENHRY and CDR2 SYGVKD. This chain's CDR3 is CAISTGTSGYNEQFF. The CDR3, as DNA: TGTGCCATCAGCACCGGGACTAGCGGGTACAATGAGCAGTTCTTC.

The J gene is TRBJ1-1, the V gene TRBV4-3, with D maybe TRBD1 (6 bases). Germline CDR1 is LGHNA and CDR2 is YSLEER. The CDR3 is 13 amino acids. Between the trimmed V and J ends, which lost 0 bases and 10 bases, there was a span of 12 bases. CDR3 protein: CASSQEQGEVAFF. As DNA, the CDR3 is TGCGCCAGCAGCCAAGAACAGGGTGAAGTAGCTTTCTTT.

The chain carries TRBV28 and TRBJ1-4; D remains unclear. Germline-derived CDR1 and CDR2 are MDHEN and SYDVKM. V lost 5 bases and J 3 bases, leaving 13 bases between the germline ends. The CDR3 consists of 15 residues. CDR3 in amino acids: CASSPSLPSNEKLFF. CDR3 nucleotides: TGTGCCAGCAGTCCTTCTCTACCCTCTAATGAAAAACTGTTTTTT.

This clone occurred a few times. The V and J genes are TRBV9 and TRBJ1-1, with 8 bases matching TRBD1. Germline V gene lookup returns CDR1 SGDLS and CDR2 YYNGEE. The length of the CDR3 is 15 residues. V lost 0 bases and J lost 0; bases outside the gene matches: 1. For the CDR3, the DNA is TGTGCCAGCAGCGTAGTGACAGGGGTGAACACTGAAGCTTTCTTT. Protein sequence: CASSVVTGVNTEAFF.

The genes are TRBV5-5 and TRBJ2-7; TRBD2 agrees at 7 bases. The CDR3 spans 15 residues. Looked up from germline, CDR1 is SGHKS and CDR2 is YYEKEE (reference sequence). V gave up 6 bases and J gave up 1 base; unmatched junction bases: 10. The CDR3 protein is CASTEPQGGSYEQYF. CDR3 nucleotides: TGTGCCAGCACCGAACCCCAGGGAGGGTCCTACGAGCAGTACTTC.

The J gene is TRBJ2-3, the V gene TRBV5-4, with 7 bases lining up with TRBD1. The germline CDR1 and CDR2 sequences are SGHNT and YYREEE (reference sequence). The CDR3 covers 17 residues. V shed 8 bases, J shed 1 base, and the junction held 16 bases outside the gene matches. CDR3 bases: TGTGCCAGTAGATCCGCTACAGGGGTGTTGCGCACAGATACGCAGTATTTT. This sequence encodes CASRSATGVLRTDTQYF.